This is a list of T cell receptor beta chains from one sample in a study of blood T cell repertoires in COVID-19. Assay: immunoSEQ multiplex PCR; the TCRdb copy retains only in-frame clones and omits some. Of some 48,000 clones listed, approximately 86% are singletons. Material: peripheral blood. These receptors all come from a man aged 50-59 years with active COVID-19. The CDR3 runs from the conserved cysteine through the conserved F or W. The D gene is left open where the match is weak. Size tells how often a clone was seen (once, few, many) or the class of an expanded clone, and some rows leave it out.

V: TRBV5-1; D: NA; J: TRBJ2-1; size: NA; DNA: TGCGCCAGCAGCTTAGACAGGTTTGAGCAGTTCTTC; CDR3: CASSLDRFEQFF
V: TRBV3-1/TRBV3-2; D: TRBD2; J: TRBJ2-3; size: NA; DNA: TGTGCCAGCAGCCCCGGACTAGCAACAGATACGCAGTATTTT; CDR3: CASSPGLATDTQYF
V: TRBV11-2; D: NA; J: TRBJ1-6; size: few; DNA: TGTGCCAGCAGTACGGTCTATAATTCACCCCTCCACTTT; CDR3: CASSTVYNSPLHF
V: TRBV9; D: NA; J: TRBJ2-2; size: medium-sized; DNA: TGTGCCAGCAGCGGTAGCGGATCTCAGAACACCGGGGAGCTGTTTTTT; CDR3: CASSGSGSQNTGELFF
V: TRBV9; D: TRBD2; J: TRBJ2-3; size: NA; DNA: TGTGCCAGCAGCCCGAGCGGGAGGAGAACAGATACGCAGTATTTT; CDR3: CASSPSGRRTDTQYF
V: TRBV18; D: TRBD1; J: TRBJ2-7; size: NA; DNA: TGTGCCAGCTCACCGATTTCAGGGGGCGGTTACGAGCAGTACTTC; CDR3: CASSPISGGGYEQYF
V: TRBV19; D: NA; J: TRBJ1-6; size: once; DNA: TGTGCCAGTCGGGTATCACCCACTGGCTCACCCCTCCACTTT; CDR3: CASRVSPTGSPLHF
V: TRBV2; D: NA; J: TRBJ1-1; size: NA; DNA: TGTGCCAGCAGGGCACAGTTGAACACTGAAGCTTTCTTT; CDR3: CASRAQLNTEAFF
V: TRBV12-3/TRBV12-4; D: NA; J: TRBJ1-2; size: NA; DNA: TGTGCCACCGCTCGGGACGGGGGGTATGGCTACACCTTC; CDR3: CATARDGGYGYTF
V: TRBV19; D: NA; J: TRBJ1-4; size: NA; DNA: TGTGCCAGTAGTATCCAGGGAGAAAAACTGTTTTTT; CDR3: CASSIQGEKLFF
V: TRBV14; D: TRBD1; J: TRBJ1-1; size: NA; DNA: TGTGCCAGCAGCCGCCTGGCCGGACAGGGCGAATACACTGAAGCTTTCTTT; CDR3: CASSRLAGQGEYTEAFF
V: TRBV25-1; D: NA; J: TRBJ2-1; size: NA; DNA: TGTGCCAGCAGTGTACTATCGGACAGAAATGAGCAGTTCTTC; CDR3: CASSVLSDRNEQFF
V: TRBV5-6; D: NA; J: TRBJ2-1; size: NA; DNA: TGTGCCAGCAGCTTGTTGGCGCCGAGCGCGGGGGCCAATGAGCAGTTCTTC; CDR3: CASSLLAPSAGANEQFF
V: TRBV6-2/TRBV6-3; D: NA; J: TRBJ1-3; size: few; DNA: TGTGCCAGCAGCCCTCTGGCAGGCATCTCTGGAAACACCATATATTTT; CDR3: CASSPLAGISGNTIYF
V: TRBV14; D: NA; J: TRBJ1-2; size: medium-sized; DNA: TGTGCCAGCAGCCAAGATAACTGGCGGAACTATGGCTACACCTTC; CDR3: CASSQDNWRNYGYTF
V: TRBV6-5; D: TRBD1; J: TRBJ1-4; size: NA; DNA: TGTGCCAGCAGTTTGACTAAGGGGGCGCGTGAAAAACTGTTTTTT; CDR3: CASSLTKGAREKLFF
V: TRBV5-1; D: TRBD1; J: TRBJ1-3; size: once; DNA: TGCGCCAGCAGCTTCGGACAGGGGGCATTCGCTGGAAACACCATATATTTT; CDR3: CASSFGQGAFAGNTIYF
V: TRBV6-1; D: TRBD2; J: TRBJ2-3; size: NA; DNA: TGTGCCAGCAGTGAACTCAGCGGGGGCCGCACAGATACGCAGTATTTT; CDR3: CASSELSGGRTDTQYF
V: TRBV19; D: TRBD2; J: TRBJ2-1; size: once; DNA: TGTGCCAGTAGTATTTATAGCGGGACGGGCAATGAGCAGTTCTTC; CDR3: CASSIYSGTGNEQFF
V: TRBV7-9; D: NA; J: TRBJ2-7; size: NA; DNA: TGTGCCAGCAGCTACCAGTACGAGCAGTACTTC; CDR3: CASSYQYEQYF
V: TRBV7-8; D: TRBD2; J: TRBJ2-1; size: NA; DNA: TGTGCCAGCAGCTTAAGGAGCGGGGGGAAAGATGAGCAGTTCTTC; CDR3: CASSLRSGGKDEQFF
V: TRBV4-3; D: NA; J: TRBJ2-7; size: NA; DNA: TGCGCCAGCAGCCAAGATGAGGGAGGAGAGCAGTACTTC; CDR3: CASSQDEGGEQYF
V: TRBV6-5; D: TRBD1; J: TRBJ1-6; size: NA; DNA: TGTGCCAGCAGTCGGGACAGTTCACCCCTCCACTTT; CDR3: CASSRDSSPLHF
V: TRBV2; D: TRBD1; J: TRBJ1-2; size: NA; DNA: TGTGCCAGCAGTGAAGACAGGGGGAACTATGGCTACACCTTC; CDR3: CASSEDRGNYGYTF
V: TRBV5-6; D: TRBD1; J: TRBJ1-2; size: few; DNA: TGTGCCAGCAGCCTACTTACAGGGGTATCTTATGGCTACACCTTC; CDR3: CASSLLTGVSYGYTF
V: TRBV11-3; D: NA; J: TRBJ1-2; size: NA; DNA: TGTGCCAGCAGCTCTCAGAACTATGGCTACACCTTC; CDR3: CASSSQNYGYTF
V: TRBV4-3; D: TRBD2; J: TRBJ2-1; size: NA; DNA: TGCGCCAGCAGCCAAGATATGGGACTAGTCGCGTCGGAGCAGTTCTTC; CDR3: CASSQDMGLVASEQFF
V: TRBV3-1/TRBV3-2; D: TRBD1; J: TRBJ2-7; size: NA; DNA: TGTGCCAGCAGCCTATCCGACAGGGTAATCGGTTACGAGCAGTACTTC; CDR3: CASSLSDRVIGYEQYF
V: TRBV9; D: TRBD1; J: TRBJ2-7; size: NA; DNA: TGTGCCAGCAACAGGGGCGGGTACGAGCAGTACTTC; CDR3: CASNRGGYEQYF
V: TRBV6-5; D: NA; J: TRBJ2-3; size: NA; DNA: TGTGCCAGCAGTCCAAGCACAGATACGCAGTATTTT; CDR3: CASSPSTDTQYF
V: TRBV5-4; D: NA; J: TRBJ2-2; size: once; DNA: TGTGCCAGCAGCTTGCCGGGAGCCACGGGCCGGGAGCTGTTTTTT; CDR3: CASSLPGATGRELFF
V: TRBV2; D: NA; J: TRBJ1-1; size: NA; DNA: TGTGCCACCACCCCCCAAGACAGAAACACTGAAGCTTTCTTT; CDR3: CATTPQDRNTEAFF